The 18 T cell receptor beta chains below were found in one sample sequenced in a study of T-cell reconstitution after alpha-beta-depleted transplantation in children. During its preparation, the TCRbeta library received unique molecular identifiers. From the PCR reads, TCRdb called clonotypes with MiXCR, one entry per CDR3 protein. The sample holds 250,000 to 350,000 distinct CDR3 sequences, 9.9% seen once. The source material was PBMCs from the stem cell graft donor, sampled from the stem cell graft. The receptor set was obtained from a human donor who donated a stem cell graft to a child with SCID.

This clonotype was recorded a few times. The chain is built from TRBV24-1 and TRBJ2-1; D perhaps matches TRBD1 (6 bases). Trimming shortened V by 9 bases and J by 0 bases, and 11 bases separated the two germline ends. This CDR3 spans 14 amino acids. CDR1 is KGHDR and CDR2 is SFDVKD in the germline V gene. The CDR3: CATSDSLSYNEQFF. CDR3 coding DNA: TGTGCCACCTCGGACAGCCTCTCCTACAATGAGCAGTTCTTC.

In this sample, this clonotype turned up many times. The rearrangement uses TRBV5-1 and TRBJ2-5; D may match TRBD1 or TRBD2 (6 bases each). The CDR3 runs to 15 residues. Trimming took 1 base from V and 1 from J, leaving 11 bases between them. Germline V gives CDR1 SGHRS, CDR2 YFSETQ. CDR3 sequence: CASSLLGGLQETQYF. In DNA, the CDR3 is TGCGCCAGCAGCTTGTTAGGGGGGCTCCAAGAGACCCAGTACTTC. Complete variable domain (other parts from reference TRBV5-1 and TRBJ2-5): KAGVTQTPRYLIKTRGQQVTLSCSPISGHRSVSWYQQTPGQGLQFLFEYFSETQRNKGNFPGRFSGRQFSNSRSEMNVSTLELGDSALYLCASSLLGGLQETQYFGPGTRLLVL.

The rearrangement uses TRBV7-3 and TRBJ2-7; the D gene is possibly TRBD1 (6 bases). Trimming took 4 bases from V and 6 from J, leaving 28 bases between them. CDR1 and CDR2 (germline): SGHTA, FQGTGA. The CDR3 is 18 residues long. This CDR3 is CASSSTPGHGAGYSEQYF. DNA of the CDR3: TGTGCCAGCAGCTCGACCCCGGGACATGGGGCGGGCTACTCCGAGCAGTACTTC.

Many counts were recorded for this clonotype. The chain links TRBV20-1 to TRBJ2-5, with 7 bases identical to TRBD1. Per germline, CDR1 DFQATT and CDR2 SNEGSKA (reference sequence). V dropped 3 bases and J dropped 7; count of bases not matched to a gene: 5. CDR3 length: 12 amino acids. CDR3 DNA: TGCAGTGCTAGCGAGGGGGCCGGGACCCAGTACTTC. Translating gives CSASEGAGTQYF.

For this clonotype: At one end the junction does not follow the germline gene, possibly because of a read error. In DNA, the CDR3 is TGTGCCAGCAGCTTAGGAGGATTCGGGGAGCTGTTATTT. Residues: CASSLGGFGELLF. The chain employs TRBV13 and TRBJ2-2, with D possibly matching TRBD2 (5 bases). This CDR3 spans 13 amino acids. From germline, CDR1 is PRHDT and CDR2 FYEKMQ (reference sequence).

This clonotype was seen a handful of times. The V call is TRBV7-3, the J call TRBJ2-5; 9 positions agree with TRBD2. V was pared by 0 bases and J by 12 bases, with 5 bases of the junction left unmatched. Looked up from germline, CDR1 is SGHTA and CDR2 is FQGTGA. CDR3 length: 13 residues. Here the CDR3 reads CASSLTGSGGKYF. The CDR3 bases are TGTGCCAGCAGCTTAACGGGGAGCGGGGGGAAGTACTTC. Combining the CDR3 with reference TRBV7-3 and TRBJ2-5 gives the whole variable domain GAGVSQTPSNKVTEKGKYVELRCDPISGHTALYWYRQSLGQGPEFLIYFQGTGAADDSGLPNDRFFAVRPEGSVSTLKIQRTERGDSAVYLCASSLTGSGGKYFGPGTRLLVL.

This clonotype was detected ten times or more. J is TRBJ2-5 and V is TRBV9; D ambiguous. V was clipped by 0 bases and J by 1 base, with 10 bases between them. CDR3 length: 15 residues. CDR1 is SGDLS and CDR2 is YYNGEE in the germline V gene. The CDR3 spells CASSVEGYLQETQYF. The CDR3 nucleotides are TGTGCCAGCAGCGTAGAAGGTTACCTCCAAGAGACCCAGTACTTC.

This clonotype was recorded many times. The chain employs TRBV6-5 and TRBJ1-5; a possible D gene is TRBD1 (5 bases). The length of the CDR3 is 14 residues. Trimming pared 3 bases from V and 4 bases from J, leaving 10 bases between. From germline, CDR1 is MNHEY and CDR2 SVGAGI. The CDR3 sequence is CASSYMGLNQPQHF. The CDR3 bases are TGTGCCAGCAGTTATATGGGGCTTAATCAGCCCCAGCATTTT.

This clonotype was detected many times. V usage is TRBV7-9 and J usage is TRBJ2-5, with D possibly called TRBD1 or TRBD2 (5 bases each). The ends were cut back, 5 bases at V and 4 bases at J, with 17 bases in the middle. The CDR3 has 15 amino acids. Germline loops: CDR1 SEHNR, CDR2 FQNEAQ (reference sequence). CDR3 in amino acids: CASSQAGTRGETQYF. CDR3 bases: TGTGCCAGCAGCCAAGCCGGTACGAGGGGAGAGACCCAGTACTTC.

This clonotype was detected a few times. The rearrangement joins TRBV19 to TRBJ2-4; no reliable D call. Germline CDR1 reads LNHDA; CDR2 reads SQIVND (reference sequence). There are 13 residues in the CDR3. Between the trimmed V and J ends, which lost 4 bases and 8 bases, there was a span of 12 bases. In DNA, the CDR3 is TGTGCCAGTAGTACAAGGGCCCGGGACATTCAGTACTTC. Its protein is CASSTRARDIQYF.

The CDR3, as DNA: TGTGCCAGCAGACCTCGACACGAGTTGAACACTGAAGCTTTCTTT. It specifies CASRPRHELNTEAFF. The V gene is TRBV7-2, the J gene TRBJ1-1, with D unclear. In germline, CDR1 is SGHTA, CDR2 FQGNSA. The CDR3 is 15 residues long. Trimming took off 6 bases at V and 0 bases at J, with 14 bases between the two ends.

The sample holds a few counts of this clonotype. The CDR3 spells CSARDRGGTYYEQYF. In DNA form, the CDR3 reads TGCAGTGCTAGAGATCGGGGGGGAACCTACTACGAGCAGTACTTC. V gene TRBV20-1 combines with J gene TRBJ2-7; 8 bases align to TRBD2. V gave up 0 bases and J gave up 3 bases; unmatched junction bases: 7. CDR1 is DFQATT and CDR2 is SNEGSKA in the germline V gene (reference sequence). The CDR3 contains 15 residues.

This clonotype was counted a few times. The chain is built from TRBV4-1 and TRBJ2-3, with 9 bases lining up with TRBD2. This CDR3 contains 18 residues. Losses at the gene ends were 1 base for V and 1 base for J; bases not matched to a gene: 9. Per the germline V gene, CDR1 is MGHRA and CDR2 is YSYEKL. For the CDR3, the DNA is TGCGCCAGCAGCCAAGCTCTAGCGGGGCTAATTGGCACAGATACGCAGTATTTT. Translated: CASSQALAGLIGTDTQYF.

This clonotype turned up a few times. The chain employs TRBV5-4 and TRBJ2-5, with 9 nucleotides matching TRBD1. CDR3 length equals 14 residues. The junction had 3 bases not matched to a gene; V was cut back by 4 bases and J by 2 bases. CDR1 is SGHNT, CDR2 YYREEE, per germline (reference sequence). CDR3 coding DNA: TGTGCCAGCAGCCCGACAGGGGGGCAAGAGACCCAGTACTTC. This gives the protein CASSPTGGQETQYF.

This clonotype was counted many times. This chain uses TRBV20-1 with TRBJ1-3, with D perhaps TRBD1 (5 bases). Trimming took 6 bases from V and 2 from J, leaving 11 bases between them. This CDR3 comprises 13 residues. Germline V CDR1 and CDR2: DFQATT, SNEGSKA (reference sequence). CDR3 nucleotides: TGCAGTGCGGAGACAGTCACTGGAAACACCATATATTTT. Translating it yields CSAETVTGNTIYF.

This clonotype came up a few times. Here the CDR3 reads CASSPRVGSREQYF. The CDR3 DNA sequence: TGTGCCAGCTCACCACGGGTGGGTTCTAGGGAGCAGTACTTC. The chain has TRBV18 and TRBJ2-7; D is unclear. Germline CDR1 and CDR2: KGHSH and LQKENI. CDR3 length: 14 amino acids. V shed 1 base and J shed 7 bases, with 14 bases lying between them.

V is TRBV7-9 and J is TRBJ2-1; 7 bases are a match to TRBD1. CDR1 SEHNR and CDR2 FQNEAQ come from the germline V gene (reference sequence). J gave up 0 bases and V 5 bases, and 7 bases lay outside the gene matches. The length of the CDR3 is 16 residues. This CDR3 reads CASSLKGQSSYNEQFF. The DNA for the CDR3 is TGTGCCAGCAGCCTTAAGGGACAGAGCTCCTACAATGAGCAGTTCTTC. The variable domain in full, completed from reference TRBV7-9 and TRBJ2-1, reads DTGVSQNPRHKITKRGQNVTFRCDPISEHNRLYWYRQTLGQGPEFLTYFQNEAQLEKSRLLSDRFSAERPKGSFSTLEIQRTEQGDSAMYLCASSLKGQSSYNEQFFGPGTRLTVL.

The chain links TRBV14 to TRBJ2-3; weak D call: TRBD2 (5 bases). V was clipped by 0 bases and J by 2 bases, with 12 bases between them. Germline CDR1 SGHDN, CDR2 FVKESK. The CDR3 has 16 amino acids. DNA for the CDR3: TGTGCCAGCAGCCAAGATCGGGGAGCATTCACAGATACGCAGTATTTT. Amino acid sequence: CASSQDRGAFTDTQYF.